One and the same sample provided the 20 T cell receptor beta chains below, sequenced in a study of blood T cell repertoires in COVID-19. Sequencing used immunoSEQ multiplex PCR; TCRdb keeps in-frame clones, though not all of them. The sample yields about 71,000 clones, roughly nine tenths seen once. Sequencing was done on a sample of peripheral blood. Receptors originate from a woman between 18 and 29 years old with acute or convalescent COVID-19.

The V call is TRBV27, the J call TRBJ1-6; 9 nucleotides agree with TRBD1. The CDR3 totals 15 residues. The junction had 5 bases not matched to a gene; V was cut back by 4 bases and J by 7 bases. Germline V gene lookup returns CDR1 MNHEY and CDR2 SMNVEV (reference sequence). CDR3 sequence (DNA): TGTGCCAGCAGTTCTCCGGGACAGGGAAATTCACCCCTCCACTTT. This codes for CASSSPGQGNSPLHF.

The V call is TRBV11-2, the J call TRBJ1-1; 8 nucleotides line up with TRBD1. The CDR3 length is 15 residues. After removal of 5 bases from V and 6 bases from J, the junction contained 11 bases not matched to a gene. In germline, CDR1 is SGHAT, CDR2 FQNNGV. CDR3 coding DNA: TGTGCCAGCAGCCTCGCCAGCGGACAGGGTGCTGAAGCTTTCTTT. Translated: CASSLASGQGAEAFF.

The table lists this clone with a count of one. The chain uses TRBV7-9 and TRBJ2-5; TRBD2 is a possible D gene (5 bases). The CDR3 has 16 amino acids. The ends were cut back, 5 bases at V and 3 bases at J, with 19 bases in the middle. CDR1 SEHNR and CDR2 FQNEAQ come from the germline V gene (reference sequence). CDR3 loop: CASSPWLRAGEETQYF. The CDR3 nucleotides are TGTGCCAGCAGCCCGTGGCTGAGGGCCGGCGAAGAGACCCAGTACTTC.

The V and J genes are TRBV14 and TRBJ2-1, with no clear D. V lost 0 bases and J lost 2, with 20 bases in between. The CDR3 extends over 19 amino acids. CDR1 and CDR2 from the germline V gene are SGHDN and FVKESK. CDR3 sequence reads: CASSQDKEESSSPYNEQFF. DNA of the CDR3: TGTGCCAGCAGCCAAGATAAAGAGGAGTCAAGTTCCCCCTACAATGAGCAGTTCTTC.

The chain employs TRBV7-8 and TRBJ2-1; 7 bases match TRBD1. CDR1 and CDR2 (germline): SGHVS, FQNEAQ. V gave up 2 bases and J gave up 5 bases; unmatched junction bases: 3. This CDR3 is built from 14 residues. CDR3: CASSLRQGNNEQFF. In DNA, the CDR3 is TGTGCCAGCAGCTTAAGACAGGGAAACAATGAGCAGTTCTTC.

The chain has TRBV6-1 and TRBJ1-2; D not certain. Trimming shortened V by 1 base and J by 7 bases, and 16 bases separated the two germline ends. The CDR3 covers 15 residues. CDR1 is MNHNS, CDR2 SASEGT, per germline. The CDR3 sequence is CASSEGSGVSLGYTF. DNA of the CDR3: TGTGCCAGCAGTGAAGGGAGCGGGGTATCACTTGGCTACACCTTC.

CDR3 nucleotide sequence: TGTGCCAGTAGCACCCAAGCGGGAGGGAGGTATGAGCAGTTCTTC. Translation: CASSTQAGGRYEQFF. This rearrangement joins TRBV19 to TRBJ2-1; TRBD2 aligns across 10 bases. The CDR3 consists of 15 residues. Trimming cost V 6 bases and J 8 bases; bases outside gene matches: 10. Germline loops: CDR1 LNHDA, CDR2 SQIVND (reference sequence).

This chain connects TRBV7-8 to TRBJ1-3; 7 bases are a match to TRBD1. Trimming cost V 5 bases and J 1 base; bases outside gene matches: 11. Per the germline V gene, CDR1 is SGHVS and CDR2 is FQNEAQ. This CDR3 is built from 17 residues. The CDR3 DNA is TGTGCCAGCAGCCCATACCGGGACAGATTTTCTGGAAACACCATATATTTT. This translates into CASSPYRDRFSGNTIYF.

The chain couples TRBV11-2 to TRBJ2-7, with TRBD2 matching over 7 bases. Per the germline V gene, CDR1 is SGHAT and CDR2 is FQNNGV. The CDR3 contains 16 residues. V lost 1 base and J lost 3; bases outside the gene matches: 9. The CDR3 nucleotides are TGTGCCAGCAGCTTAGTCGGGGGGTCGGCCCACTACGAGCAGTACTTC. Translation: CASSLVGGSAHYEQYF.

The V and J genes are TRBV7-9 and TRBJ2-3, with TRBD1 identical over 9 bases. V trimming: 4 bases; J trimming: 3 bases; junction bases outside the gene matches: 8. The CDR3 covers 16 residues. The germline V gene has CDR1 SEHNR and CDR2 FQNEAQ (reference sequence). The CDR3 loop reads CASSSGQGGLTDTQYF. CDR3 sequence (DNA): TGTGCCAGCAGCTCGGGACAGGGTGGATTGACAGATACGCAGTATTTT.

The chain recombines TRBV6-6 with TRBJ1-1; D may be TRBD1 (6 bases). This CDR3 region has 13 residues. Trimming left V 5 bases short and J 6 bases short, with 13 bases between. CDR1 MNHNY and CDR2 SVGAGI come from the germline V gene (reference sequence). The CDR3 sequence: CASSTDRQAEAFF. DNA of the CDR3: TGTGCCAGCAGTACCGACCGACAGGCTGAAGCTTTCTTT.

CDR3: CASSEPGLVRADTQYF. The CDR3 DNA follows: TGTGCCAGCAGCGAGCCGGGACTAGTGAGGGCAGATACGCAGTATTTT. The J gene is TRBJ2-3, the V gene TRBV11-2; 8 bases are a match to TRBD2. The ends lost 5 bases at V and 4 bases at J; junction bases unmatched: 11. The germline V gene encodes CDR1 SGHAT and CDR2 FQNNGV. The CDR3 is 16 amino acids.

The rearrangement joins TRBV2 to TRBJ1-5, with 7 bases that match TRBD1. This CDR3 contains 14 residues. The V and J ends lost 6 bases and 3 bases, in that order; junction bases with no gene match: 5. Germline-derived CDR1 and CDR2 are SNHLY and FYNNEI. The CDR3: CASSGGQNNQPQHF. In DNA form, the CDR3 reads TGTGCCAGCAGCGGGGGACAGAACAATCAGCCCCAGCATTTT. Supplemented by reference TRBV2 and TRBJ1-5, the full variable domain reads EPEVTQTPSHQVTQMGQEVILRCVPISNHLYFYWYRQILGQKVEFLVSFYNNEISEKSEIFDDQFSVERPDGSNFTLKIRSTKLEDSAMYFCASSGGQNNQPQHFGDGTRLSIL.

V and J are TRBV19 and TRBJ2-6, with TRBD1 identical over 12 bases. The CDR3 loop spans 18 amino acids. The junction had 8 bases not matched to a gene; V was cut back by 4 bases and J by 4 bases. The V gene's germline CDR1 is LNHDA and CDR2 SQIVND (reference sequence). For the CDR3, the DNA is TGTGCCAGTAGTACACCGGGACAGGGGGCCCCCGGGGCCAACGTCCTGACTTTC. It specifies CASSTPGQGAPGANVLTF.

The chain uses TRBV6-2 or TRBV6-3 and TRBJ2-7; 7 nucleotides align to TRBD2. Germline CDR1 MNHEY, CDR2 SVGEGT. Trimming cost V 3 bases and J 3 bases; bases outside gene matches: 11. The CDR3 is 16 residues long. In DNA form, the CDR3 reads TGTGCCAGCAGTTATAAGACCGGGAGGCTCAGCTACGAGCAGTACTTC. It codes for CASSYKTGRLSYEQYF.

The chain couples TRBV6-6 to TRBJ1-2; 9 nucleotides match TRBD1. Trimming at V came to 1 base and at J to 3 bases, leaving 6 bases not matched to a gene. Germline lookup yields CDR1 MNHNY and CDR2 SVGAGI (reference sequence). The CDR3 has 16 residues. CDR3 protein: CASSYLRQGVYYGYTF. In DNA, the CDR3 is TGTGCCAGCAGTTACTTACGACAGGGGGTCTACTATGGCTACACCTTC.

A single count supports this clone. This chain links TRBV15 with TRBJ1-1; tentatively, D is TRBD1 (5 bases). Germline CDR1 and CDR2: LNHNV and YYDKDF (reference sequence). The CDR3 has 15 amino acids. V was trimmed by 0 bases and J by 1 base, leaving 9 bases between them. The DNA for the CDR3 is TGTGCCACCAGCAGAGATAGGGGAGGGAACACTGAAGCTTTCTTT. Translation gives CATSRDRGGNTEAFF.

The chain employs TRBV9 and TRBJ2-1; no clear D gene. The CDR3 contains 15 residues. Trimming left V 2 bases short and J 0 bases short, with 9 bases between. Looked up from germline, CDR1 is SGDLS and CDR2 is YYNGEE. The CDR3 spells CASSVGETSYNEQFF. DNA of the CDR3: TGTGCCAGCAGCGTGGGCGAGACCTCCTACAATGAGCAGTTCTTC.

The CDR3 DNA sequence: TGTGCCAGCAGCTGGGACAGGGGACGAGGCTACACCTTC. Amino acids: CASSWDRGRGYTF. The chain couples TRBV6-5 to TRBJ1-2; TRBD1 agrees at 10 bases. Germline CDR1 and CDR2: MNHEY and SVGAGI. There are 13 residues in the CDR3. V lost 6 bases to trimming and J lost 8 bases; unmatched junction nucleotides: 6.

This clone is a singleton in its sample. The genes are TRBV15 and TRBJ2-2; 10 nucleotides line up with TRBD2. The trim removed 7 bases at V and 6 bases at J, leaving 5 bases unmatched. The germline V gene encodes CDR1 LNHNV and CDR2 YYDKDF (reference sequence). The CDR3 consists of 14 residues. CDR3 loop: CATKVAGGAGELFF. Here the CDR3 DNA reads TGTGCCACCAAGGTAGCGGGGGGAGCCGGGGAGCTGTTTTTT.